The sequence of this T cell receptor (beta chain) was determined in a study of blood T cell repertoires in COVID-19. About the research overall: The United States, Italy and Spain supplied acute and convalescent COVID-19 samples.

In the original workflow: How many nucleated cells were present was estimated from reference gene primer amplification. Here immunoSEQ multiplex PCR was the method, and the copy in TCRdb shows in-frame clones only, minus some. V, J and clone size derive from that table, while D and trimming were established from the DNA sequence. The sample lists about 180,000 clones; roughly 87% were seen once. The V gene's germline CDR1 is LNHDA and CDR2 SQIVND (reference sequence). V lost 1 base to trimming and J lost 6 bases; unmatched junction nucleotides: 4. This CDR3 contains 16 residues. Enrollees, roughly 18 to 90 years old, lived in fewer than 25 US areas. Participants were placed into cohorts based on the clinical history they reported.

The sequenced sample consisted of PBMCs or T cells enriched from blood (not recorded which). The source is a human donor with acute COVID-19. The donor label of this sample is uncertain. The chain is built from TRBV19 and TRBJ1-5; TRBD1 matches at 12 bases. The chain's CDR3 is CASSIAGQGATQPQHF. The CDR3 DNA sequence: TGTGCCAGTAGTATAGCGGGACAGGGGGCAACTCAGCCCCAGCATTTT. Complete variable domain (other parts from reference TRBV19 and TRBJ1-5): DGGITQSPKYLFRKEGQNVTLSCEQNLNHDAMYWYRQDPGQGLRLIYYSQIVNDFQKGDIAEGYSVSREKKESFPLTVTSAQKNPTAFYLCASSIAGQGATQPQHFGDGTRLSIL.